The 10 T cell receptor beta chains presented below share a single source sample, sequenced in a study of T cells in Graves' hyperthyroidism and ophthalmopathy. What was amplified from RNA transcripts were TCR beta CDR3 regions. TCR CDR3 underwent first-round RT-PCR with the HTBI primer set. TCRdb processed the multiplex PCR reads anew with MiXCR; each CDR3 protein has one entry. The sample has roughly 800,000 distinct CDR3 sequences, 35% to 40% seen once. Sequences were obtained from blood. These receptors came from a man between 18 and 29 years old with Graves' hyperthyroidism.

This clonotype was detected ten times or more. The chain recombines TRBV9 with TRBJ1-1; D gene ambiguous. The ends were cut back, 0 bases at V and 1 base at J, with 4 bases in the middle. Germline-derived CDR1 and CDR2 are SGDLS and YYNGEE. This CDR3 has 13 residues. CDR3 nucleotide sequence: TGTGCCAGCAGCGTAGAGCAGAACACTGAAGCTTTCTTT. Its protein product is CASSVEQNTEAFF. The full variable domain, its missing parts supplied by reference TRBV9 and TRBJ1-1, is DSGVTQTPKHLITATGQRVTLRCSPRSGDLSVYWYQQSLDQGLQFLIQYYNGEERAKGNILERFSAQQFPDLHSELNLSSLELGDSALYFCASSVEQNTEAFFGQGTRLTVV.

This clonotype came up many times. The rearrangement uses TRBV2 and TRBJ2-7; TRBD2 matches 12 bases. Germline CDR1 SNHLY, CDR2 FYNNEI. The J segment lost 5 bases and the V segment lost 9 bases, leaving 5 bases of the junction unmatched. The CDR3 spans 13 residues. In nucleotides, the CDR3 is TGTGCCAGTGACGGACTAGCGGGGAACGAGCAGTACTTC. Amino acid sequence: CASDGLAGNEQYF.

The chain links TRBV6-5 to TRBJ1-2, with D perhaps matching TRBD1 (5 bases). Trimming took off 4 bases at V and 6 bases at J, with 15 bases between the two ends. In germline, CDR1 is MNHEY, CDR2 SVGAGI. This CDR3 is 14 amino acids long. CDR3 bases: TGTGCCAGCAGTTCCCGCAGGGCGAAGGATGGCTACACCTTC. Protein sequence: CASSSRRAKDGYTF.

The chain couples TRBV2 to TRBJ1-2, with a tentative D call TRBD1 (5 bases). The CDR3 loop spans 13 amino acids. Deletions cut 4 bases from V and 5 bases from J, with 11 bases between. Germline loops: CDR1 SNHLY, CDR2 FYNNEI. The CDR3 is CASSVSGTYGYTF. In nucleotides, the CDR3 is TGTGCCAGCAGTGTTTCCGGGACGTATGGCTACACCTTC.

This clonotype showed up just a few times. The chain joins TRBV20-1 to TRBJ2-7; perhaps D is TRBD1 or TRBD2 (5 bases each). From germline, CDR1 is DFQATT and CDR2 SNEGSKA (reference sequence). Trimming pared 3 bases from V and 1 base from J, leaving 16 bases between. CDR3 length: 15 amino acids. The CDR3 sequence: CSASTGTDGSYEQYF. In nucleotides, the CDR3 is TGCAGTGCTAGCACCGGGACGGACGGATCCTACGAGCAGTACTTC.

This clonotype was detected ten times or more. The V gene is TRBV20-1, the J gene TRBJ2-7; D may be TRBD2 (5 bases). Germline V gene lookup returns CDR1 DFQATT and CDR2 SNEGSKA (reference sequence). The CDR3 extends over 14 amino acids. V lost 0 bases to trimming and J lost 2 bases, with 11 bases between them. Here the CDR3 reads CSARDPTIPYEQYF. CDR3 in DNA: TGCAGTGCTAGAGATCCGACTATCCCCTACGAGCAGTACTTC.

The V and J genes are TRBV19 and TRBJ2-7; 14 nucleotides line up with TRBD2. This CDR3 comprises 19 residues. Per the germline V gene, CDR1 is LNHDA and CDR2 is SQIVND (reference sequence). V dropped 9 bases and J dropped 5; count of bases not matched to a gene: 21. Written as DNA, the CDR3 is TGTGCCAGCAGTCAAGTACCCGGGACTAGCGGGGGTTTGGGTGACGAGCAGTACTTC. This codes for CASSQVPGTSGGLGDEQYF.

This clonotype was counted many times. The germline gene is not matched at one end of the junction; a read error may be the cause. The chain combines TRBV10-2 with TRBJ2-7, with 8 nucleotides matching TRBD1. The CDR3 has 16 residues. Germline V gives CDR1 WSHSY, CDR2 SAAADI. The chain's CDR3 is CASREWGTGTSYEQYF. Written as DNA, the CDR3 is TGCGCCAGCAGGGAGTGGGGGACAGGAACCTCCTACGAGCAGTACTTC.

The chain employs TRBV20-1 and TRBJ1-2, with D possibly matching TRBD1 (5 bases). This CDR3 has 14 amino acids. The V gene's germline CDR1 is DFQATT and CDR2 SNEGSKA (reference sequence). Trimming removed 3 bases from V and 7 bases from J, with 18 bases in between. The CDR3 region is CSASPQGVGSGYTF. DNA for the CDR3: TGCAGTGCTAGTCCCCAGGGAGTAGGCTCTGGCTACACCTTC.

This chain connects TRBV25-1 to TRBJ1-2; D is unresolved. This CDR3 comprises 16 residues. Germline CDR1 reads MGHDK; CDR2 reads SYGVNS. V dropped 1 base and J dropped 2 bases, with 14 bases sitting between them. DNA of the CDR3: TGTGCCAGCAGTGAATTTTCCGAGCCACGGAACTATGGCTACACCTTC. Translated, it gives CASSEFSEPRNYGYTF.